A selection of T cell receptor beta chains follows, all from one sample in a study of CD8 T cells in Susac syndrome. TCRdb reprocessed the immunoSEQ multiplex PCR reads via MiXCR and lists one record per CDR3 protein. The repertoire has about 300,000 distinct CDR3 sequences, 75% to 90% of them found once; the top ten carry roughly 0.17%. Sequencing input: CD8+ T cells from PBMCs. These receptors were obtained from a human donor with multiple sclerosis. Both conserved end residues are part of each CDR3. Fields, in order: J gene, clone size, D gene, V gene, CDR3 protein, CDR3 DNA. The D gene is left open where the match is weak. The size entry is marked missing in some rows and otherwise reads once, few, many or a size class.

>TRBJ2-1|NA|TRBD2|TRBV6-5
CASGWREGYNEQFF
TGTGCCAGCGGATGGCGGGAGGGTTACAATGAGCAGTTCTTC
>TRBJ2-7|NA|NA|TRBV7-7
CATLKQTDEQYF
TGTGCCACCCTTAAGCAAACCGACGAGCAGTACTTC
>TRBJ2-1|NA|NA|TRBV7-9
CASSLGTQEQFF
TGTGCCAGCAGCTTAGGAACACAAGAGCAGTTCTTC
>TRBJ2-5|NA|NA|TRBV28
CAGGKGLETQYF
TGTGCCGGGGGAAAGGGTTTAGAGACCCAGTACTTC
>TRBJ2-5|NA|TRBD2|TRBV6-1
CASRTSRPGLAGEAQYF
TGTGCCAGCCGGACATCCCGTCCCGGACTAGCGGGGGAGGCCCAGTACTTC
>TRBJ2-7|NA|NA|TRBV25-1
CASSGKGGSYEQYF
TGTGCCAGCAGTGGGAAGGGGGGCTCCTACGAGCAGTACTTC
>TRBJ1-1|NA|NA|TRBV20-1
CSARDGGLDTEAFF
TGCAGTGCTAGAGATGGTGGGTTGGACACTGAAGCTTTCTTT
>TRBJ1-1|NA|NA|TRBV7-2
CASSAHRQPEAFF
TGTGCCAGCAGCGCGCATCGACAGCCTGAAGCTTTCTTT
>TRBJ2-5|NA|TRBD2|TRBV20-1
CSARASGTETQYF
TGCAGTGCTAGAGCTAGCGGGACTGAGACCCAGTACTTC
>TRBJ2-7|NA|TRBD2|TRBV15
CATSGNPSGNSYEQYF
TGTGCCACCAGCGGGAACCCTAGCGGGAACTCCTACGAGCAGTACTTC
>TRBJ2-4|NA|NA|TRBV27
CASSLGAGHIQYF
TGTGCCAGCAGCCTGGGGGCGGGTCACATTCAGTACTTC
>TRBJ2-1|NA|NA|TRBV20-1
CSARDWLYNEQFF
TGCAGTGCTAGAGACTGGCTCTACAATGAGCAGTTCTTC
>TRBJ2-3|NA|TRBD2|TRBV4-3
CASSRSLAGGRADTQYF
TGCGCCAGCAGCCGCTCCCTAGCGGGGGGCCGCGCAGATACGCAGTATTTT
>TRBJ2-3|NA|TRBD2|TRBV7-3
CASSLTGLAGKDTQYF
TGTGCCAGCAGCTTAACGGGACTAGCGGGAAAAGATACGCAGTATTTT
>TRBJ2-3|NA|TRBD2|TRBV4-1
CASSPGASGINLPTDTQYF
TGCGCCAGCAGCCCTGGGGCCAGCGGGATTAACCTTCCCACAGATACGCAGTATTTT
>TRBJ2-7|NA|NA|TRBV6-5
CASSYAAGIPYEQYF
TGTGCCAGCAGTTACGCCGCAGGGATCCCCTACGAGCAGTACTTC
>TRBJ2-7|NA|NA|TRBV29-1
CSVEGAREQYF
TGCAGCGTTGAGGGAGCACGCGAGCAGTACTTC
>TRBJ2-7|NA|TRBD2|TRBV28
CASNSRTSGSSYEQYF
TGTGCCAGCAACTCCCGGACTAGCGGGAGCTCCTACGAGCAGTACTTC
>TRBJ2-4|NA|NA|TRBV6-1
CASSDWGAGVKNIQYF
TGTGCCAGCAGTGATTGGGGCGCCGGGGTGAAAAACATTCAGTACTTC
>TRBJ2-1|NA|NA|TRBV29-1
CSVEGVALGNEQFF
TGCAGCGTTGAAGGGGTAGCCCTGGGTAATGAGCAGTTCTTC
>TRBJ2-7|few|NA|TRBV11-3
CASSLGDHLPEQYF
TGTGCCAGCAGCTTAGGGGACCATCTTCCCGAGCAGTACTTC
>TRBJ2-5|NA|NA|TRBV27
CASSLSPRFETQYF
TGTGCCAGCAGTTTAAGCCCGCGGTTCGAGACCCAGTACTTC
>TRBJ1-2|NA|NA|TRBV7-9
CASSLGTELYGYTF
TGTGCCAGCAGCTTGGGGACGGAACTCTATGGCTACACCTTC
>TRBJ1-2|once|NA|TRBV11-2
CASSPLVGYGYTF
TGTGCCTCCAGTCCCCTTGTTGGATATGGCTACACCTTC
>TRBJ1-1|NA|NA|TRBV28
CASSLRARDTEAFF
TGTGCCAGCAGTTTGAGGGCCCGGGACACTGAAGCTTTCTTT
>TRBJ2-2|NA|NA|TRBV7-9
CASTFNEGRPTYTGELFF
TGTGCCAGCACCTTTAATGAGGGGAGGCCGACCTACACCGGGGAGCTGTTTTTT
>TRBJ2-4|NA|NA|TRBV20-1
CSAMRQGGNIQYF
TGCAGTGCTATGAGACAGGGAGGAAACATTCAGTACTTC
>TRBJ2-3|NA|TRBD2|TRBV9
CASSAGLAGTYTQYF
TGTGCCAGCAGCGCAGGACTAGCGGGGACATATACGCAGTATTTT
>TRBJ1-4|NA|TRBD1|TRBV18
CASSPLGQGETNEKLFF
TGTGCCAGCTCACCACTGGGACAGGGGGAAACTAATGAAAAACTGTTTTTT
>TRBJ2-1|NA|TRBD2|TRBV5-1
CASSLDLAGGYNEQFF
TGCGCCAGCAGCTTGGATCTAGCGGGAGGGTACAATGAGCAGTTCTTC
>TRBJ2-1|NA|NA|TRBV15
CATSRDLSNEQFF
TGTGCCACCAGCAGAGATCTGTCGAATGAGCAGTTCTTC